This T cell receptor (beta chain) originates from a study of identical twins. MiXCR was run by TCRdb on the 5' RACE reads, yielding one entry per CDR3 protein. Counted here are some 210,000 distinct CDR3 sequences, about 15% occurring once; the ten biggest clones make up around two fifths. The CDR3 totals 13 residues. Trimming cost V 5 bases and J 1 base, with 8 bases left between them. Separately, the same data were catalogued under a study of T cells expressing NK-cell markers.

This clonotype originated in a woman between 18 and 29 years old in good health. The chain has TRBV12-3 or TRBV12-4 and TRBJ2-5; D is ambiguous. The source material was CD8+ T cells sorted from blood. The CDR3 nucleotides read TGTGCCAGCAGTCAGGACGGCCAAGAGACCCAGTACTTC. Amino acid sequence: CASSQDGQETQYF.